The present TCR beta chain was sequenced within a study of T cell responses to AZD1222 COVID-19 vaccine. General study findings and limits: Of the AZD1222 recipients, only five to seven were seropositive at baseline. Spike-spanning, vaccine-associated CD4 TCRs were dominant at 160-218 and 743-854. Most donors were white British and more were female, and clonal diversity was possibly underestimated. Only after the peak T cell response were repertoires sampled.

The method was immunoSEQ multiplex PCR; TCRdb's version includes in-frame clones alone and lacks a portion of them. The sample records about 90,000 clones, over 75% being singletons. J was trimmed by 11 bases and V by 5 bases; bases with no gene match: 11. The length of the CDR3 is 13 residues. A remark on this clone: Its matching antigen is unknown.

The receptor's source is an adult in good health. The gene calls are TRBV12-3 or TRBV12-4 and TRBJ1-1; 7 bases line up with TRBD1. Sequencing used peripheral blood, obtained on day 0 of AZD1222 vaccination. CDR3 in DNA: TGTGCCAGCAGTCCTCCGCCACAGGGGTCGGCTTTCTTT. It translates to CASSPPPQGSAFF.